The entry that follows covers one T cell receptor (beta chain) sequence. Its antigen is currently unknown. Sequencing used immunoSEQ multiplex PCR; TCRdb keeps in-frame clones, though not all of them. The sample includes 1.4 million to 1.5 million clones, approximately 97% of them seen just once. This entry belongs to a study of shared clonotypes between healthy human individuals. The overall study: Samples came from two female and a few male donors aged 18 to 49. The study, taken as a whole, reports: The genetic and exposure-history diversity represented was limited by few donors.

Sequenced input: naive CD4+ T cells sorted from blood. Specified subset: CD45RA+ positively selected. This TCR derives from a man aged 25-40 years in good health.

The CDR3 loop is CASSLARLVPYEQYF. CDR3 nucleotides: TGCGCCAGCAGCTTGGCCCGACTAGTCCCCTACGAGCAGTACTTC. J is TRBJ2-7 and V is TRBV5-1; weak D call: TRBD2 (6 bases). This CDR3 has 15 residues. Germline V lookup: CDR1 SGHRS, CDR2 YFSETQ. The V gene lost 0 bases and the J gene lost 2 bases, with 12 bases spanning the gap.